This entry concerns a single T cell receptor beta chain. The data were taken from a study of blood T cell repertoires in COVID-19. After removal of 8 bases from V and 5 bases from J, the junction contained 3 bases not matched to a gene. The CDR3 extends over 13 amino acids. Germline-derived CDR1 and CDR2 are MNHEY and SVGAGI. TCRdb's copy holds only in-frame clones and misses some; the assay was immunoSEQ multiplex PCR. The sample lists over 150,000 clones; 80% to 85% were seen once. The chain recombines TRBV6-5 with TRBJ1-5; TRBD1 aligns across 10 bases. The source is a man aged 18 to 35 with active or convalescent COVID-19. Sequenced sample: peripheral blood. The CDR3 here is CASLGTGDQPQHF. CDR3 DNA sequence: TGTGCCAGCTTGGGGACAGGGGATCAGCCCCAGCATTTT.